The 32 T cell receptor beta chains below come from one sample, sequenced in a study of T cells in localized non-small cell lung cancer. Assay used: immunoSEQ multiplex PCR; TCRdb lists only in-frame clones, some missing. The table has 65,000 to 95,000 clones, about 78% seen once. Sequenced here: PBMCs, sampled before any cancer treatment. The receptors originated from a man aged 35-69 years with stage II squamous cell lung carcinoma.

The V call is TRBV15, the J call TRBJ1-5; D gene unclear. Germline V gene sequence: CDR1 LNHNV, CDR2 YYDKDF (reference sequence). V lost 1 base, J lost 0 bases, and 13 bases lay in between. The CDR3 length is 17 residues. CDR3 loop: CATSRVGFEYSNQPQHF. CDR3 DNA sequence: TGTGCCACCAGCAGAGTCGGGTTCGAGTATAGCAATCAGCCCCAGCATTTT.

The chain recombines TRBV5-1 with TRBJ2-2; TRBD2 agrees at 8 bases. The CDR3 is 15 residues long. CDR1 is SGHRS, CDR2 YFSETQ, per germline. Trimming cost V 7 bases and J 3 bases; bases outside gene matches: 8. This chain's CDR3 is CASRGRGGDTGELFF. CDR3 nucleotide sequence: TGCGCCAGCCGTGGACGGGGGGGCGACACCGGGGAGCTGTTTTTT.

This sequence joins TRBV25-1 and TRBJ2-6, with a tentative D call TRBD2 (6 bases). Germline V CDR1 and CDR2: MGHDK, SYGVNS. The CDR3 is 17 residues long. The V and J ends lost 1 base and 0 bases respectively, with 10 bases between them. The CDR3 sequence is CASSEFGRGSGANVLTF. CDR3 nucleotide sequence: TGTGCCAGCAGTGAATTCGGGCGGGGCTCTGGGGCCAACGTCCTGACTTTC.

The V and J genes are TRBV27 and TRBJ1-1, with D possibly being TRBD1 (6 bases). V was cut by 6 bases and J by 6 bases, with 20 bases left in between. Germline V gives CDR1 MNHEY, CDR2 SMNVEV (reference sequence). CDR3 length equals 15 residues. Written as DNA, the CDR3 is TGTGCCAGCAGGTCTCCAGTCAGGGGAATCGCTGAAGCTTTCTTT. It translates to CASRSPVRGIAEAFF.

This clone was found a few times. The V and J genes are TRBV6-5 and TRBJ2-2; D gene ambiguous. Germline lookup yields CDR1 MNHEY and CDR2 SVGAGI. V dropped 7 bases and J dropped 5 bases, with 14 bases sitting between them. The CDR3 length is 14 residues. In DNA, the CDR3 is TGTGCCAGCACCAACTCCTTCCCAACCGGGGAGCTGTTTTTT. This sequence encodes CASTNSFPTGELFF.

Only a few counts were recorded for this clone. The chain has TRBV2 and TRBJ2-1, with D uncertain. Germline V gives CDR1 SNHLY, CDR2 FYNNEI. The CDR3 runs to 15 residues. The V end was cut by 4 bases, the J end by 0 bases, with 10 bases between. This chain's CDR3 is CASSGRRSSYNEQFF. The CDR3 DNA reads TGTGCCAGCAGTGGGCGCAGGAGCTCCTACAATGAGCAGTTCTTC.

The genes are TRBV19 and TRBJ2-5; 7 bases match TRBD1. Germline-derived CDR1 and CDR2 are LNHDA and SQIVND (reference sequence). The CDR3 has 16 residues. After removal of 3 bases from V and 5 bases from J, the junction contained 12 bases not matched to a gene. Here the CDR3 DNA reads TGTGCCAGTAGTATCGGTTTTACAGGGGCCTGGGAGACCCAGTACTTC. This sequence encodes CASSIGFTGAWETQYF.

CDR3 DNA sequence: TGTGCCAGCAGCGGGGCCCTCGGGGGGCAAGGCGAGCAGTACTTC. Protein product: CASSGALGGQGEQYF. The chain combines TRBV9 with TRBJ2-7; a weak D match, TRBD2 (7 bases). Trimming left V 3 bases short and J 6 bases short, with 19 bases between. Germline values: CDR1 SGDLS, CDR2 YYNGEE. CDR3 length: 15 residues.

V gene TRBV7-3 combines with J gene TRBJ2-7; D is perhaps TRBD2 (7 bases). Germline lookup yields CDR1 SGHTA and CDR2 FQGTGA. The CDR3 covers 15 residues. V lost 5 bases to trimming and J lost 1 base, with 15 bases between them. The CDR3, as DNA: TGTGCCAGCAGCCCATCGGGGGGCGCTTCCTACGAGCAGTACTTC. This encodes CASSPSGGASYEQYF.

This sequence joins TRBV2 and TRBJ1-6; tentatively, D is TRBD1 (6 bases). Looked up from germline, CDR1 is SNHLY and CDR2 is FYNNEI. The CDR3 length is 15 residues. Between the trimmed V and J ends, which lost 5 bases and 5 bases, there was a span of 13 bases. The CDR3 region has the DNA TGTGCCAGCAGTCAGGGGAGGTGGGATAATTCACCCCTCCACTTT. This sequence encodes CASSQGRWDNSPLHF.

There are a few counts of this clone. The chain links TRBV15 to TRBJ2-1, with D uncertain. The length of the CDR3 is 14 residues. Per germline, CDR1 LNHNV and CDR2 YYDKDF (reference sequence). Trimming cost V 3 bases and J 6 bases, with 12 bases left between them. CDR3 protein: CATSRRTPSNEQFF. The CDR3 coding sequence is TGTGCCACCAGCAGGAGGACCCCGAGCAATGAGCAGTTCTTC.

The V gene is TRBV5-4, the J gene TRBJ2-5; D not certain. Germline V gene sequence: CDR1 SGHNT, CDR2 YYREEE (reference sequence). This CDR3 region has 14 residues. V dropped 4 bases and J dropped 6 bases, with 16 bases sitting between them. The CDR3 DNA follows: TGTGCCAGCAGCAAGGACGGTGGTGGCAAGACCCAGTACTTC. Translation gives CASSKDGGGKTQYF.

CDR3 sequence (DNA): TGTGCCAGCAGCGTAGCCCCCGACTCCTACAATGAGCAGTTCTTC. Translated: CASSVAPDSYNEQFF. The rearrangement uses TRBV9 and TRBJ2-1; no clear D. The CDR3 has 15 amino acids. With 0 bases removed from V and 0 bases from J, the gap between germline ends came to 7 bases. The germline gives CDR1 SGDLS, CDR2 YYNGEE.

In this sample, this clone turned up once. The J gene is TRBJ2-2, the V gene TRBV30, with a weak D call TRBD1 (6 bases). Trimming took 7 bases from V and 1 from J, leaving 13 bases between them. The germline V gene encodes CDR1 GTSNPN and CDR2 SVGIG (reference sequence). The CDR3 extends over 14 amino acids. CDR3 in amino acids: CASGRRGNTGELFF. The CDR3 nucleotides are TGTGCCTCCGGCCGCAGGGGGAACACCGGGGAGCTGTTTTTT.

The V call is TRBV28, the J call TRBJ2-3, with no clear D. CDR3 length equals 16 residues. Trimming pared 4 bases from V and 3 bases from J, leaving 17 bases between. Germline V gives CDR1 MDHEN, CDR2 SYDVKM. Here the CDR3 reads CASSSLIRTRTDTQYF. In DNA form, the CDR3 reads TGTGCCAGCAGTTCCCTCATAAGGACCAGGACAGATACGCAGTATTTT.

This clone was seen once. Written as DNA, the CDR3 is TGTGCCAGCAGCCCGGGACTAGCGGGGGCCTACGAGCAGTACTTC. This gives the protein CASSPGLAGAYEQYF. The rearrangement joins TRBV4-2 to TRBJ2-7, with TRBD2 identical over 14 bases. In germline, CDR1 is LGHNA, CDR2 YNFKEQ. V was pared by 4 bases and J by 2 bases, with 1 base of the junction left unmatched. The CDR3 covers 15 residues.

In its sample, this clone was seen once. The chain uses TRBV6-5 and TRBJ2-7; D might be TRBD1 (6 bases). There are 14 residues in the CDR3. Trimming removed 2 bases at V and 1 base at J, with 9 bases between. Germline loops: CDR1 MNHEY, CDR2 SVGAGI. CDR3 sequence (DNA): TGTGCCAGCAGTTACCCGGACAGTTCCTACGAGCAGTACTTC. Its translation: CASSYPDSSYEQYF.

This chain connects TRBV27 to TRBJ1-6, with 7 nucleotides matching TRBD1. The CDR3 totals 15 residues. J gave up 5 bases and V 7 bases, and 8 bases lay outside the gene matches. Germline-derived CDR1 and CDR2 are MNHEY and SMNVEV (reference sequence). CDR3 nucleotide sequence: TGTGCCAGCATGCGGGGACAGAGTAATAATTCACCCCTCCACTTT. Amino acids: CASMRGQSNNSPLHF.

The chain combines TRBV7-2 with TRBJ2-7; D may be TRBD1 or TRBD2 (5 bases each). The CDR3 consists of 14 residues. CDR1 SGHTA and CDR2 FQGNSA come from the germline V gene. With 5 bases removed from V and 2 bases from J, the gap between germline ends came to 13 bases. CDR3 bases: TGTGCCAGCAGCCCCTGGGACCGTCCCTACGAGCAGTACTTC. It yields the protein CASSPWDRPYEQYF.

CDR3 residues: CASRQGLGYGYTF. The CDR3 region has the DNA TGTGCCAGCAGACAGGGGCTTGGATATGGCTACACCTTC. The chain combines TRBV6-5 with TRBJ1-2; 7 bases align to TRBD1. J was trimmed by 5 bases and V by 6 bases; bases with no gene match: 6. The V gene's germline CDR1 is MNHEY and CDR2 SVGAGI. The CDR3 extends over 13 amino acids.

As to this clone: This sample also contains other DNA sequences that code for the same CDR3. This chain joins TRBV4-3 and TRBJ1-2, with no clear D. This CDR3 has 14 residues. The germline V and J ends were trimmed by 1 base and 1 base, with 7 bases remaining between them. The germline V gene has CDR1 LGHNA and CDR2 YSLEER. The CDR3 DNA reads as TGCGCCAGCAGCCAAGGGCCGGATAACTATGGCTACACCTTC. Its translation is CASSQGPDNYGYTF.

This rearrangement joins TRBV6-5 to TRBJ1-2; weak D call: TRBD1 (6 bases). The CDR3 loop spans 16 amino acids. CDR1 and CDR2 from the germline V gene are MNHEY and SVGAGI. V was shortened by 0 bases and J by 1 base, with 12 bases between the two germline ends. The CDR3 loop reads CASSYSRGAFNYGYTF. CDR3 coding DNA: TGTGCCAGCAGTTACTCGCGGGGGGCCTTTAACTATGGCTACACCTTC.

This clone occurred a few times. V is TRBV6-6 and J is TRBJ1-1; 7 bases agree with TRBD1. This CDR3 contains 13 residues. Per the germline V gene, CDR1 is MNHNY and CDR2 is SVGAGI (reference sequence). With 7 bases clipped from V and 3 bases from J, the junction kept 5 bases outside the gene matches. The CDR3 spells CASKSGGYTEAFF. Here the CDR3 DNA reads TGTGCCAGCAAATCAGGGGGGTACACTGAAGCTTTCTTT.

Relative to its sample, this clone is medium-sized. Other DNA sequences from this sample encode an identical CDR3 as well. V and J are TRBV2 and TRBJ1-6, with 8 bases identical to TRBD1. Trimming removed 7 bases from V and 1 base from J; junction bases left unmatched: 6. The germline V gene has CDR1 SNHLY and CDR2 FYNNEI. This CDR3 spans 16 amino acids. In DNA form, the CDR3 reads TGTGCCAGCACGGGCAGGGGGCGTTCCTATAATTCACCCCTCCACTTT. The encoded protein is CASTGRGRSYNSPLHF.

The chain links TRBV19 to TRBJ2-6, with D unclear. Trimming took off 4 bases at V and 0 bases at J, with 10 bases between the two ends. This CDR3 is 16 amino acids long. In germline, CDR1 is LNHDA, CDR2 SQIVND (reference sequence). The CDR3 bases are TGTGCCAGTAGTAGCCGGGTCAACTCTGGGGCCAACGTCCTGACTTTC. Amino acid sequence: CASSSRVNSGANVLTF.

The chain joins TRBV29-1 to TRBJ1-1; 7 bases match TRBD1. V shed 5 bases, J shed 4 bases, and the junction held 7 bases outside the gene matches. This CDR3 is built from 13 residues. The germline gives CDR1 SQVTM, CDR2 ANQGSEA. The CDR3 loop reads CSVLDRAGTEAFF. DNA for the CDR3: TGCAGCGTTCTCGACAGGGCGGGCACTGAAGCTTTCTTT.

Concerning this clone: Other DNA sequences of this sample code for an identical CDR3. V usage is TRBV6-5 and J usage is TRBJ2-5, with D hard to call. Trimming shortened V by 0 bases and J by 6 bases, and 8 bases separated the two germline ends. Germline assignment: CDR1 MNHEY and CDR2 SVGAGI. This CDR3 has 13 residues. The CDR3 reads CASSYSHGKTQYF. The CDR3 coding sequence is TGTGCCAGCAGTTACTCTCACGGCAAGACCCAGTACTTC.

This chain connects TRBV28 to TRBJ1-2; D ambiguous. Trimming pared 10 bases from V and 3 bases from J, leaving 9 bases between. Germline V gives CDR1 MDHEN, CDR2 SYDVKM. The CDR3 loop spans 11 amino acids. The CDR3 sequence is CATGSHYGYTF. The CDR3 region has the DNA TGTGCCACTGGGTCCCACTATGGCTACACCTTC.

The J gene is TRBJ1-1, the V gene TRBV7-8; possibly TRBD1 for D (5 bases). V lost 5 bases and J lost 3, with 22 bases in between. Per germline, CDR1 SGHVS and CDR2 FQNEAQ. The length of the CDR3 is 17 residues. In DNA form, the CDR3 reads TGTGCCAGCAGCCCTTTCGGTAGGGGTAGTAAATACACTGAAGCTTTCTTT. Translating it yields CASSPFGRGSKYTEAFF. The full variable domain, its missing parts supplied by reference TRBV7-8 and TRBJ1-1, is GAGVSQSPRYKVAKRGQDVALRCDPISGHVSLFWYQQALGQGPEFLTYFQNEAQLDKSGLPSDRFFAERPEGSVSTLKIQRTQQEDSAVYLCASSPFGRGSKYTEAFFGQGTRLTVV.

V and J are TRBV10-3 and TRBJ2-6, with a possible D match to TRBD1 (6 bases). The CDR3 loop spans 13 amino acids. Germline loops: CDR1 ENHRY, CDR2 SYGVKD. V lost 5 bases to trimming and J lost 4 bases, with 6 bases between them. The CDR3: CAISQGGANVLTF. In nucleotides, the CDR3 is TGTGCCATCAGTCAGGGGGGGGCCAACGTCCTGACTTTC.

The chain couples TRBV15 to TRBJ2-3; D is undetermined. Trimming stripped 3 bases from V and 3 bases from J, with 13 bases between. The V gene's germline CDR1 is LNHNV and CDR2 YYDKDF (reference sequence). This CDR3 is 15 amino acids long. CDR3 protein: CATSRYQAGTDTQYF. The CDR3 bases are TGTGCCACCAGCAGGTATCAGGCCGGGACAGATACGCAGTATTTT.

The CDR3 DNA follows: TGTGCCAGCAGCTTAAGGTTCCAAGAGGGGTCCAACTATGGCTACACCTTC. Protein sequence: CASSLRFQEGSNYGYTF. The chain joins TRBV11-2 to TRBJ1-2; tentative D call: TRBD1 (5 bases). Trimming stripped 2 bases from V and 2 bases from J, with 18 bases between. This CDR3 has 17 residues. The germline V gene encodes CDR1 SGHAT and CDR2 FQNNGV.